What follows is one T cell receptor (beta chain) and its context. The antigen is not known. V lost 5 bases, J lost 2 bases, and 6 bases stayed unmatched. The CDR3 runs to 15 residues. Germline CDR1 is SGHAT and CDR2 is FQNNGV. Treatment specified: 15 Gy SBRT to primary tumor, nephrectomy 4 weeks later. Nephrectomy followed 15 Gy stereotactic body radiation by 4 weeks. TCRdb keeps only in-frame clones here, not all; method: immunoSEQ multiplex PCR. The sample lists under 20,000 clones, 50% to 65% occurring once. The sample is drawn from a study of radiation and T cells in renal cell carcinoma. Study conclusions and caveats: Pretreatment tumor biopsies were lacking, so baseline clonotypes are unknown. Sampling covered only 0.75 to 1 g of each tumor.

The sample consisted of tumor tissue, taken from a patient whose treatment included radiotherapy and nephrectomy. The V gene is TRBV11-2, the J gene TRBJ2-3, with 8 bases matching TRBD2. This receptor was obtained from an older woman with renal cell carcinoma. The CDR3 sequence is CASSGRRGATDTQYF. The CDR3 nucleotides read TGTGCCAGCAGCGGAAGGCGGGGGGCCACAGATACGCAGTATTTT. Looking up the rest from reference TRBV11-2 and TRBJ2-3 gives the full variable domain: EAGVAQSPRYKIIEKRQSVAFWCNPISGHATLYWYQQILGQGPKLLIQFQNNGVVDDSQLPKDRFSAERLKGVDSTLKIQPAKLEDSAVYLCASSGRRGATDTQYFGPGTRLTVL.